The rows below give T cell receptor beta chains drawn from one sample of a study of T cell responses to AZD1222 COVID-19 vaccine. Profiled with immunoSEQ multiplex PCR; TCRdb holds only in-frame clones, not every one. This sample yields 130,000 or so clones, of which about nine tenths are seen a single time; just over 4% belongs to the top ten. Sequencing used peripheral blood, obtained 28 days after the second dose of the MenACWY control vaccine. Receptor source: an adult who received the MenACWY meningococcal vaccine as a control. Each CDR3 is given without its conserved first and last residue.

ASNTDDAELF,TRBJ2-2,TRBV19,10
ASSPPGELF,TRBJ2-2,TRBV2,9
ASSPETGTLSYTEAF,TRBJ1-1,TRBV7-9,15
ASSFRAPGETDGYT,TRBJ1-2,TRBV13,14
ASSLVGPEDTEAF,TRBJ1-1,TRBV5-1,13
ASRPNSNQPQH,TRBJ1-5,TRBV6-5,11
SVEDLTAHYGYT,TRBJ1-2,TRBV29-1,12
ASSQRTGTNEKLF,TRBJ1-4,TRBV3-1/TRBV3-2,13
SASWAGDNEQF,TRBJ2-1,TRBV20-1,11
ASSERGQGGNQPQH,TRBJ1-5,TRBV6-1,14
ASKRFPMNTEAF,TRBJ1-1,TRBV3-1/TRBV3-2,12
ASSQDMLNQPQH,TRBJ1-5,TRBV4-3,12
ASSLARAGYGYT,TRBJ1-2,TRBV7-8,12
ASSLGGAETQY,TRBJ2-5,TRBV27,11
ASSFGGAVMGYT,TRBJ1-2,TRBV7-9,12
ASSVDRYTGELF,TRBJ2-2,TRBV2,12
ASSLGGANYGYT,TRBJ1-2,TRBV5-4,12
ASSLGNSNQPQH,TRBJ1-5,TRBV28,12
ASTGQASYNEQF,TRBJ2-1,TRBV2,12
ASSLYGEDEQF,TRBJ2-1,TRBV12-3/TRBV12-4,11
ASSHDPGQGSGNTIY,TRBJ1-3,TRBV4-2,15
ASSADAFNNQPQH,TRBJ1-5,TRBV7-2,13
ASSLERGGVPDTQY,TRBJ2-3,TRBV7-9,14
ASRISGANVLT,TRBJ2-6,TRBV12-3/TRBV12-4,11
ASSHTAGYMNTEAF,TRBJ1-1,TRBV11-3,14
ASSLSGSEDVLH,TRBJ1-6,TRBV27,12
AWGTGNEKLF,TRBJ1-4,TRBV30,10
ATSDLRVPNEQF,TRBJ2-1,TRBV24-1,12
AWTANSYEQY,TRBJ2-7,TRBV30,10
ASSLGLAGVGQETQY,TRBJ2-5,TRBV7-2,15
ASSEGRRSGFRSNQPQH,TRBJ1-5,TRBV2,17
ASSPGTGGGYT,TRBJ1-2,TRBV27,11
ASSPGQESARGNTIY,TRBJ1-3,TRBV7-8,15
ASRDSYNEQF,TRBJ2-1,TRBV12-3/TRBV12-4,10
ASSLGTSSYNSPLH,TRBJ1-6,TRBV7-2,14
ASSLERGTKETQY,TRBJ2-5,TRBV27,13
ASSLAGTGPYNEQF,TRBJ2-1,TRBV5-1,14
ASSVTGTSGRASNEQF,TRBJ2-1,TRBV7-9,16
ASSLRADYQETQY,TRBJ2-5,TRBV5-6,13
ASSSPAETQY,TRBJ2-5,TRBV6-5,10
ASSLFGGNFYEQY,TRBJ2-7,TRBV7-3,13
ASSRDRGTFGYT,TRBJ1-2,TRBV6-5,12
ASSPTGTGAADTQY,TRBJ2-3,TRBV19,14
ASRSGRTTGETEAF,TRBJ1-1,TRBV5-6,14
ASSLGLAGPYEQY,TRBJ2-7,TRBV3-1/TRBV3-2,13
ASIQEGGNTIY,TRBJ1-3,TRBV5-6,11
ASSLTRTERGSYEQY,TRBJ2-7,TRBV7-8,15
ASTFREMNTEAF,TRBJ1-1,TRBV5-5,12
ASSIGTSGRIEQF,TRBJ2-1,TRBV19,13
ASSLQLSSYNEQF,TRBJ2-1,TRBV11-3,13
ASSKSSNSAIDTQY,TRBJ2-3,TRBV21-1,14
ASRAGTQYNEQF,TRBJ2-1,TRBV23-1,12
ASSLVAGGNNEQF,TRBJ2-1,TRBV5-1,13